The rows below give T cell receptor beta chains drawn from one sample of a study of tumour-infiltrating T cells in Burkitt lymphoma. Measured with immunoSEQ multiplex PCR; TCRdb has only the in-frame clones, and not every one. Of tens of thousands of clones detected, around 29% appear once; the ten largest clones hold 2.9%. What was sequenced was tumor tissue. These receptors came from a human donor with Burkitt lymphoma. Each CDR3 is given with its conserved first and last residue. A D gene is named only where the DNA matches it firmly. Clone size is given for some rows only: seen once, a few or many times, or a class if the clone is expanded.

size,J,D,V,CDR3,DNA
NA,TRBJ1-4,NA,TRBV14,CASSRTQRTAGEKLFF,TGTGCCAGCAGTCGTACCCAGAGGACAGCAGGTGAAAAACTGTTTTTT
NA,TRBJ1-2,NA,TRBV6-5,CASSSVRGYGYTF,TGTGCCAGCAGTTCTGTCCGGGGCTATGGCTACACCTTC
NA,TRBJ1-2,TRBD1,TRBV5-3,CARRYPCTTEGAAGYTF,TGTGCCAGAAGATACCCATGCACTACTGAGGGGGCAGCTGGCTACACCTTC
once,TRBJ2-7,TRBD1,TRBV6-1,CASPYRGYEQYF,TGTGCCAGCCCTTACAGGGGGTACGAGCAGTACTTC
NA,TRBJ2-7,NA,TRBV7-6,CASSSPNRLGNEQYF,TGTGCCAGCAGCTCCCCCAACCGCTTAGGGAACGAGCAGTACTTC
once,TRBJ1-3,NA,TRBV15,CATSRGGGQAIYF,TGTGCCACCAGCAGAGGCGGCGGGCAAGCCATATATTTT
NA,TRBJ2-7,NA,TRBV7-5,CVRSLALGGGSYEQYF,TGTGTCAGAAGCTTAGCGCTCGGGGGGGGCTCCTACGAGCAGTACTTC
NA,TRBJ2-2,TRBD1,TRBV28,CASSRPTGGIDGELFF,TGTGCCAGCAGTCGACCGACAGGGGGCATCGACGGGGAGCTGTTTTTT
few,TRBJ2-1,NA,TRBV6-1,CASSVSGTYNEQFF,TGTGCCAGCAGTGTATCGGGGACCTACAATGAGCAGTTCTTC
NA,TRBJ1-1,NA,TRBV5-5,CASSLVRGTEAFF,TGTGCCAGCAGCTTGGTGAGGGGCACTGAAGCTTTCTTT
few,TRBJ1-1,NA,TRBV7-9,CASSLRGNPTEAFF,TGTGCCAGCAGTCTCCGAGGGAATCCCACTGAAGCTTTCTTT
NA,TRBJ1-2,NA,TRBV21-1,CASRTEVFGYTF,TGTGCCAGCAGGACAGAAGTGTTTGGCTACACCTTC
NA,TRBJ2-2,NA,TRBV4-1,CASSQAPRPTGELFF,TGCGCCAGCAGCCAAGCTCCTAGACCTACCGGGGAGCTGTTTTTT
NA,TRBJ1-5,TRBD1,TRBV7-2,CASSLRRQGDQPQHF,TGTGCCAGCAGCTTGAGGAGACAGGGTGATCAGCCCCAGCATTTT
NA,TRBJ1-1,NA,TRBV7-2,CASSSLGIGAAEAFF,TGTGCCAGCAGCTCTCTCGGGATAGGGGCCGCTGAAGCTTTCTTT
NA,TRBJ2-4,TRBD2,TRBV30,CAWAPGGALAKNIQYF,TGTGCCTGGGCACCCGGGGGGGCCCTAGCCAAAAACATTCAGTACTTC
NA,TRBJ1-2,NA,TRBV7-8,CASSESGTLYTF,TGTGCCAGCAGCGAATCCGGGACCCTCTACACCTTC
NA,TRBJ2-7,NA,TRBV4-3,CASSHEPGGGYEQYF,TGCGCCAGCAGCCACGAACCAGGTGGTGGGTACGAGCAGTACTTC
few,TRBJ2-7,NA,TRBV6-1,CASSAWDKGYEQYF,TGTGCCAGCAGTGCCTGGGACAAGGGCTACGAGCAGTACTTC
few,TRBJ1-1,NA,TRBV6-5,CASRGGGIIEAFF,TGTGCCAGCAGAGGCGGGGGGATCATTGAAGCTTTCTTT
few,TRBJ2-4,TRBD1,TRBV7-9,CASSLIGDRNKNIQYF,TGTGCCAGCAGCTTAATTGGGGACAGGAACAAAAACATTCAGTACTTC
NA,TRBJ2-5,NA,TRBV27,CASSPSWIETQYF,TGTGCCAGCAGTCCCTCCTGGATCGAGACCCAGTACTTC
few,TRBJ2-2,TRBD2,TRBV10-3,CASSTSGGARNTGELFF,TGTGCCAGCTCGACTAGCGGGGGGGCTAGGAACACCGGGGAGCTGTTTTTT
few,TRBJ2-2,NA,TRBV5-6,CASSKTISPGELFF,TGTGCCAGCAGCAAAACTATCAGTCCCGGGGAGCTGTTTTTT
few,TRBJ1-6,NA,TRBV7-3,CASSPGTQNSPLHF,TGTGCCAGCAGCCCGGGGACCCAAAATTCACCCCTCCACTTT
NA,TRBJ2-7,TRBD1,TRBV7-8,CASSFRAPGTGDYEQYF,TGTGCCAGCAGCTTTAGAGCACCCGGGACAGGAGACTACGAGCAGTACTTC
few,TRBJ2-1,NA,TRBV7-2,CATANYNEQFF,TGTGCCACCGCAAACTACAATGAGCAGTTCTTC
NA,TRBJ2-3,TRBD2,TRBV5-4,CASSIRLAARTDTQYF,TGTGCCAGCAGCATCAGACTAGCGGCCCGCACAGATACGCAGTATTTT
NA,TRBJ1-2,NA,TRBV20-1,CSASVYGYTF,TGCAGTGCTAGCGTCTATGGCTACACCTTC
NA,TRBJ2-5,TRBD1,TRBV9,CASSVGTAMKETQYF,TGTGCCAGCAGCGTTGGGACAGCGATGAAAGAGACCCAGTACTTC
NA,TRBJ2-2,TRBD2,TRBV9,CASSPVPSGAYTGELFF,TGTGCCAGCAGCCCCGTTCCCAGCGGGGCATACACCGGGGAGCTGTTTTTT
few,TRBJ1-5,NA,TRBV6-5,CASSYSRDQPQHF,TGTGCCAGCAGTTACAGTCGGGATCAGCCCCAGCATTTT
NA,TRBJ2-2,NA,TRBV6-6,CASSEDTGELFF,TGTGCCAGCAGTGAGGACACCGGGGAGCTGTTTTTT
NA,TRBJ2-2,TRBD2,TRBV6-1,CASSLPSGGVGELFF,TGTGCCAGCAGTCTACCCAGCGGGGGGGTCGGGGAGCTGTTTTTT
NA,TRBJ1-4,NA,TRBV10-3,CAIGRQVGEKLFF,TGTGCCATCGGGAGACAGGTCGGGGAAAAACTGTTTTTT
NA,TRBJ1-1,NA,TRBV5-4,CASSAGGYSTTIEAFF,TGTGCCAGCAGCGCGGGTGGGTACAGCACAACAATTGAAGCTTTCTTT
NA,TRBJ1-3,NA,TRBV5-6,CASSLLTARSGNTIYF,TGTGCCAGCAGCTTGCTGACAGCCCGCTCTGGAAACACCATATATTTT